This TCR beta chain was profiled in a study of cytomegalovirus exposure and HLA in healthy donors. Primers: 60 Vbeta forward and 13 Jbeta reverse. TCRdb's copy holds only in-frame clones and misses some; the assay was immunoSEQ multiplex PCR. This sample has about 150,000 clones; over 60% occur once, and the top ten carry roughly 4.2%. Study-wide points: Roughly uniform depth of sequencing across donors was assumed in presence/absence analyses.

Worth noting for this clone: Antigen unknown.

Sequencing used PBMCs. This TCR was recovered from a woman aged 40 to 55 in good health and CMV-seronegative.

The CDR3 sequence: CASSYATAGRPYEQYF. CDR3 nucleotide sequence: TGTGCCAGCAGTTACGCTACGGCAGGGCGTCCCTACGAGCAGTACTTC. This chain uses TRBV6-5 with TRBJ2-7, with a tentative D call TRBD1 (5 bases). CDR1 is MNHEY and CDR2 is SVGAGI in the germline V gene. With 2 bases removed from V and 2 bases from J, the gap between germline ends came to 16 bases. This CDR3 comprises 16 residues.